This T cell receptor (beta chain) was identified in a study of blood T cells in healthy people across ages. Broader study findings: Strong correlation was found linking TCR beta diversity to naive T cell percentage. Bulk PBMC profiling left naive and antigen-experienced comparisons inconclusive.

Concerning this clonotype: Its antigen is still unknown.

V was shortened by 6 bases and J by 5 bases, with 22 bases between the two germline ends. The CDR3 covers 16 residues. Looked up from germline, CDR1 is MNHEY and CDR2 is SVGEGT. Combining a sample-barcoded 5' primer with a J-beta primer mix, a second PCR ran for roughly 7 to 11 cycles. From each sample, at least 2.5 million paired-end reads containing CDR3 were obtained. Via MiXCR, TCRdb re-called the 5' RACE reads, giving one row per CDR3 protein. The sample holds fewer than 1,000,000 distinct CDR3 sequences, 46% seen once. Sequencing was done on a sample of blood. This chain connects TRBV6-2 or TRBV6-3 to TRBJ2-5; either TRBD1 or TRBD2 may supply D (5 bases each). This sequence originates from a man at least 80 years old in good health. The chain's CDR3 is CASSPTGPPRLETQYF. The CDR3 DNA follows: TGTGCCAGCAGCCCGACGGGACCTCCGAGATTGGAGACCCAGTACTTC.